The entry that follows covers one T cell receptor beta chain sequence. This clone's antigen is unknown. The input lacks base qualities; no much larger clone sits a single base away. This sample is part of a study of cytomegalovirus exposure and HLA in healthy donors (dated by TCRdb to 2016 to 2017). Turning to the overall study: According to an earlier analysis of a few hundred of the donors, roughly 180 million T cells yielded roughly 110 million unique TCR beta sequences and approximately 300 Gb of sequence data. An earlier analysis of 500 to 750 of the donors applied high-throughput TCR beta sequencing to assess whether each TCR beta V gene segment acted as functional or pseudogenic. To predict cytomegalovirus infection status, the study brought together high-throughput TCR immunosequencing, statistical association of individual TCRs with disease status, and machine learning. Roughly five DR-DQ haplotypes were handled as single units for association and clustering, since linkage in the cohort was strong. A later genetic analysis used genome-wide SNP genotypes for about three fifths of the 666 donors, treating that subset as a discovery cohort. On average, roughly 200,000 unique TCR beta nucleotide sequences were sequenced per donor among 398 genotyped donors of the cohort, with roughly a sixth of those sequences being non-productive. An early release that covered about 600 HLA-typed donors contained approximately 300 gigabases of sequencing data and tens of millions of unique TCR sequences. A later analysis re-analyzed previously published TCR beta repertoires from several hundred donors and added high-resolution HLA genotyping to study TCR occurrence patterns. Rather than drawing on any new phenotypic data, the later analysis identified candidate immune exposures from TCR beta sequences and the way those sequences occurred across donors. HLA typing included class I and class II loci at four-digit resolution. Typing coverage differed by locus: A, B, C, DRB1 and DQB1 were typed in roughly 620-640 donors, DQA1 in about 500, DPA1 in 600 to 610, and DPB1 in 450 to 490. Of the 350 to 450 genotyped donors, approximately 80% fell in the genetic ancestry cluster associated with self-reported Caucasian donors. Donor age, sex, ethnicity and CMV serostatus were compiled alongside the repertoire data. The study aimed to test whether cataloging public T cell receptors could reveal signatures of past pathogen exposure. All discovery cohort repertoires had been generated on a single sequencing platform. Using immunosequencing, the study profiled T cell repertoires from some 670 subjects and related those repertoires to cytomegalovirus serostatus. Besides the first cohort of roughly 640 subjects, a separate validation cohort made up of around 120 different subjects was used. The research as a whole found: Because counts were too low, 15 to 20 rarely observed V segments, including chromosome 9 orphons, were excluded from the earlier analysis of roughly 580 of the donors. Only TCR beta chains were sequenced in this cohort, and the absence of alpha or paired-chain data limited detectable features. Immune exposure information for the cohort was limited to CMV serostatus. Most TCR sequences were observed very rarely across donors, whereas some public TCRs were present in many individuals. V-gene and J-gene trimming of TCR beta chains was associated with a missense DCLRE1C variant in a later genetic analysis, and the association was replicated in an independent cohort. Because HLA typing was unavailable for some donors at each locus, only the typed subset was used in association tests. A group of highly shared sequence variants was considered likely to be a technical artifact of the sequencing pipeline. When HLA alleles, especially DR and DQ, strongly co-occurred, attributing TCR associations to individual alleles was difficult. A later analysis found that most CMV-associated TCR beta chains appeared HLA-restricted, with HLA associations seemingly driven largely by CMV exposure. Some IMGT-functional V segments, including TRBV6-2 and TRBV6-3, could not be told apart with the 87-base-pair reads, so those segments were excluded. In the study, approximately 150 TCR beta chains were listed as associated with cytomegalovirus. Correlated functional status among segregating V segments might be attributable to linkage disequilibrium, but an unknown experimental factor could not be ruled out. According to the authors, the approach could potentially be generalized to other disease states and immunological phenotypes. The presence/absence analyses assumed that sequencing depth was roughly uniform across donors, and that assumption may not be true. In a later analysis, several top co-occurrence clusters were reported to appear linked to parvovirus B19, influenza, CMV and Epstein-Barr virus. In a later analysis, about 17,000 TCR beta sequences were associated with specific HLA alleles at a false discovery rate of 0.05. Three of the identified cytomegalovirus-associated TCR beta chains were confirmed in vitro to be specific for cytomegalovirus antigens. In a later analysis, HLA-associated TCR beta chains were found to be more clonally expanded and to have lower generation probabilities than equally common non-associated chains. Cytomegalovirus status was reported to be diagnosed by the classifier with high specificity and sensitivity in both the original and validation cohorts. According to a later analysis, TCR association rates differed among HLA loci, with DRB1 alleles showing the most associated TCRs and HLA-C alleles showing the fewest. Broadly in line with IMGT annotations, most TCR beta V segments showed up in productive rearrangements about 87% or about 30% of the time in an earlier analysis of 587 of the donors. A further reported finding was that TCR beta sequences accurately predicted the HLA-A and HLA-B alleles for most subjects in the first cohort. In a later genetic analysis, fewer N-insertions in productive TCRs were reported among donors in an Asian-associated ancestry cluster than the approximately 710-donor mean.

Libraries were prepared through the immunoSEQ multiplex PCR assay. For the multiplex PCR, a mixture combining 60 forward primers for TCR Vbeta segments and 13 reverse primers for TCR Jbeta segments was used. The CDR3 region of rearranged TCR beta genes was amplified from genomic DNA with a multiplex PCR assay. Amplified TCR beta libraries were sequenced as 87-base-pair reads on the Illumina HiSeq System. From the authors' description of their analysis: A later analysis counted about 82 million unique TCR beta chains across the 550 to 750 repertoires, and around 9.9 million of these chains were shared by at least two donors. To remove PCR and sequencing errors, raw reads were error-corrected and collapsed into unique sequences using a nearest-neighbor algorithm that merged closely related sequences. Alignment of CDR3 sequences to IMGT reference sequences was used to assign V, D and J gene segments. For a sequence to be retained, a match of at least six nucleotides to both a V gene segment and a J gene segment was required. Rearrangements were classified as productive when the CDR3 lacked stop codons and remained in frame with V and J, and all other rearrangements were classified as non-productive. Following IMGT convention, CDR3 was defined as the stretch from the second conserved V-encoded cysteine up to the conserved J-encoded phenylalanine. In an earlier analysis of approximately 590 of the donors, sequences lacking an unambiguous match to a single V gene segment were excluded. An earlier analysis of a few hundred of the donors called V segments functional above 56.7% productive rearrangements and segregating when the between-donor standard deviation exceeded 5%. A statistical classification framework was developed to diagnose cytomegalovirus status using the catalog of TCR beta chain sequences. In a later analysis, V and J genes were assigned by comparing TCR nucleotide sequences against IMGT/GENE-DB human TR gene sequences. The TCRdist pipeline was used in a later analysis to assign CDR3 sequences and most-parsimonious VDJ recombination scenarios. A later analysis defined each TCR beta chain by its CDR3 amino acid sequence plus V-gene family, and excluded reads lacking a unique V-gene family. A later analysis removed 592 highly shared, low-generation-probability nucleotide sequences to deal with suspected cross-contamination and a sequencing artifact. In a later analysis, a clonal expansion index was calculated for each public chain from normalized within-repertoire ranks of inferred template counts. A later analysis computed generation probabilities with a VDJ recombination model fitted to out-of-frame rearrangements, and checked the results against IGoR. A later analysis scored TCR-TCR, TCR-HLA and TCR-CMV co-occurrence with hypergeometric tests, applying a repertoire-size bias correction to TCR pairs. A later analysis estimated false discovery rates by permuting HLA or CMV assignments 20 times. In a later analysis, co-occurring TCRs were grouped with DBSCAN, and TCRdist sequence similarity was added when clustering was performed within HLA-allele-positive subsets. Co-occurrence clustering excluded repertoires with fewer than 30,000 or more than 120,000 public chains, plus five with anomalous nucleotide sharing. The immuneACCESS repertoire file appears here via TCRdb, limited to in-frame rearrangements. These files lack a portion of the clones; in checked studies, under half of the deficit traces to unresolved V genes, and the cause of the others is not known. That table supplies the V and J calls and clone size; D and trimming were determined from the DNA. Across this sample there are hundreds of thousands of clones, with almost 80% seen only once. Clones ranked in the top ten supply 3.5% to 4% of the sample.

The cohort was made up of under 800 healthy bone marrow donors. At the time of sampling, all cohort members were nominally healthy, though unrecorded immune exposures were likely present. The donor was CMV seronegative and was included in the group of 352 seronegative cohort members. A peripheral blood sample was provided by each donor, and peripheral blood mononuclear cells were used for TCR beta sequencing. The Qiagen DNeasy Blood Extraction Kit was used to extract genomic DNA from the blood cell samples. The CDR3, from cysteine to phenylalanine, totals 15 residues. CDR3 DNA only is kept here, 45 bases in frame from base 1. Trimming costs V 7 bases and J 8 bases, and their ends lie 21 bases apart. The germline V gene gives CDR1 as MDHEN and CDR2 as SYDVKM.

Specimen: PBMCs. The V and J genes are TRBV28 and TRBJ1-3, and perhaps TRBD1 as D gene, on 6 matching bases. The sequence was obtained from a male donor in good health and CMV-seronegative. The CDR3 here reads CASTPNGGGWDTIYF. The base sequence is TGTGCCAGCACTCCAAATGGGGGGGGCTGGGACACCATATATTTT.